This is a list of T cell receptor beta chains from one sample in a study of blood T cell repertoires in COVID-19. TCRdb keeps only in-frame clones here, not all; method: immunoSEQ multiplex PCR. The repertoire consists of 240,000 or so clones, with roughly 86% occurring once and the leading ten covering about 0.74%. The sample was peripheral blood. Receptors were obtained from a woman aged 30 to 39 with acute or convalescent COVID-19. Each CDR3 is given without its conserved first and last residue.

v_call,cdr3_aa
TRBV6-1,ASSESRGRRSNQPQH
TRBV7-2,ASSYWTGAEQPQH
TRBV10-3,AISESRATDTQY
TRBV24-1,ATSDPRGFSNYGYT
TRBV7-8,ASSSWAAGTTYNSPLH
TRBV24-1,ATSDPGQSGNTIY
TRBV29-1,SATSVTNTGELF
TRBV7-2,ASSLASGMTDTQY
TRBV4-2,ASSQVGTSGRPSTDTQY
TRBV10-3,AIFGQANYGYT
TRBV7-2,ASSPTTGTGWYGYT
TRBV9,ASSAGGQTQETQY
TRBV18,ASSRPGQDSILLGQY
TRBV6-5,ASSYSGGRITEAF
TRBV5-6,ASSLLLDNEQF